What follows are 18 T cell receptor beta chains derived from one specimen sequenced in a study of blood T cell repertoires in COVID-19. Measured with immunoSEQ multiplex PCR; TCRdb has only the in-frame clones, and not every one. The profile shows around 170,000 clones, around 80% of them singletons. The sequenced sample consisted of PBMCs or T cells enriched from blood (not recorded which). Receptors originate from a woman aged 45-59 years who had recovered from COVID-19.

CDR3 amino acids: CTAGVGSGGVEQFF. As DNA, the CDR3 is TGCACCGCTGGGGTTGGGAGCGGGGGCGTTGAGCAGTTCTTC. This rearrangement joins TRBV29-1 to TRBJ2-1; 8 bases line up with TRBD2. This CDR3 is built from 14 residues. CDR1 and CDR2 from the germline V gene are SQVTM and ANQGSEA.

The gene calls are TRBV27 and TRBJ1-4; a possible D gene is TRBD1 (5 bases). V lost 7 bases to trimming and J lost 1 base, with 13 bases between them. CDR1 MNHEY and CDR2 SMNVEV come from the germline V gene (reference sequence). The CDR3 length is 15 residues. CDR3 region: CASNPGIGTNEKLFF. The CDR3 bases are TGTGCCAGCAACCCAGGGATTGGAACTAATGAAAAACTGTTTTTT.

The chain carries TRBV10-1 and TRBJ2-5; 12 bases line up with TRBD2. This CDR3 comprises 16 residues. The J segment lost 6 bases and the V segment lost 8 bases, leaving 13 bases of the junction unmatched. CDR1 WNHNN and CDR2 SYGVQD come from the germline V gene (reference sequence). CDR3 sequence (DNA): TGCGCCAGCGGAGGGACTAGCGGGTCTTTTAAAAAGACCCAGTACTTC. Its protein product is CASGGTSGSFKKTQYF.

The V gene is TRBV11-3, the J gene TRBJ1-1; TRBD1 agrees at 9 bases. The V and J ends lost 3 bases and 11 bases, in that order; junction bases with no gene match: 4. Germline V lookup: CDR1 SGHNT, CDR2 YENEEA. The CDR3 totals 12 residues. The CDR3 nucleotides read TGTGCCAGCAGCTTCGGACAGGGGACGGCTTTCTTT. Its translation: CASSFGQGTAFF.

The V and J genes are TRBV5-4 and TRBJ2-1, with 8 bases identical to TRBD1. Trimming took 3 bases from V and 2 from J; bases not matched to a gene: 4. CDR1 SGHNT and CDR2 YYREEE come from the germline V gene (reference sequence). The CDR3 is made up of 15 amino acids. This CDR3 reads CASSSRQGTYNEQFF. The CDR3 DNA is TGTGCCAGCAGCTCCAGACAGGGGACCTACAATGAGCAGTTCTTC.

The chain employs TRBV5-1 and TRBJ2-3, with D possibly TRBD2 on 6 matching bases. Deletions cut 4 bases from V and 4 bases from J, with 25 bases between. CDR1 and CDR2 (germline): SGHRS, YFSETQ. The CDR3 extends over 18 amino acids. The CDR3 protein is CASSPAGLALRGADTQYF. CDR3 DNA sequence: TGCGCCAGCAGCCCGGCGGGGCTAGCTCTGAGAGGGGCAGATACGCAGTATTTT.

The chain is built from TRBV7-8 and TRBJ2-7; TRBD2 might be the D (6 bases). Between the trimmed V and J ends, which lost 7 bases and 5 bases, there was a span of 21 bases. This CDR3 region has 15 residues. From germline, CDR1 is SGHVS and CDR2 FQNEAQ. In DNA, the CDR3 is TGTGCCAGCACTAAGACGGTGGGGCGCGGGAACGAGCAGTACTTC. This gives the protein CASTKTVGRGNEQYF.

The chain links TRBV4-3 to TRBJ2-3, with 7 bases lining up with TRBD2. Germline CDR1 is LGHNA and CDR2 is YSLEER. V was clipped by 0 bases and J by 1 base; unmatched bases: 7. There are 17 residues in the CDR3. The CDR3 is CASSQDPPLAGTDTQYF. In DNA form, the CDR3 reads TGCGCCAGCAGCCAAGATCCCCCCCTAGCGGGCACAGATACGCAGTATTTT.

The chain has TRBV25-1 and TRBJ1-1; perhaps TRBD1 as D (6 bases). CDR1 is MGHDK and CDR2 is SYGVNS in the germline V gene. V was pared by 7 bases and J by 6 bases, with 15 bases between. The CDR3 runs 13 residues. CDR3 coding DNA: TGTGCCAGCAAGTTTGGGGGCTCCGCTGAAGCTTTCTTT. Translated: CASKFGGSAEAFF.

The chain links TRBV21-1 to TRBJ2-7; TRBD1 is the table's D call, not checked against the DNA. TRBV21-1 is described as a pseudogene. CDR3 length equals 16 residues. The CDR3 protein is CASSKDRQGGSYEQYF. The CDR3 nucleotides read TGTGCCAGCAGCAAAGACCGACAGGGGGGGTCCTACGAGCAGTACTTC.

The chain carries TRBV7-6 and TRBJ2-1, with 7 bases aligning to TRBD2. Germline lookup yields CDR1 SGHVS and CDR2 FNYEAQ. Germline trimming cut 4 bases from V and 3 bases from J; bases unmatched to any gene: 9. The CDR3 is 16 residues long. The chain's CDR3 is CASSSPGEGLYNEQFF. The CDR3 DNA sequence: TGTGCCAGCAGCTCCCCGGGGGAGGGCCTCTACAATGAGCAGTTCTTC. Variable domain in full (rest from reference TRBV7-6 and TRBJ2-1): GAGVSQSPRYKVTKRGQDVALRCDPISGHVSLYWYRQALGQGPEFLTYFNYEAQQDKSGLPNDRFSAERPEGSISTLTIQRTEQRDSAMYRCASSSPGEGLYNEQFFGPGTRLTVL.

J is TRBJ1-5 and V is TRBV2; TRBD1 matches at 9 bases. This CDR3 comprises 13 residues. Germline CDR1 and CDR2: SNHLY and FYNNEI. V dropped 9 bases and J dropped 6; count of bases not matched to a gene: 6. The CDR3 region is CASTGGGGQPQHF. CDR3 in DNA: TGTGCCAGTACAGGGGGCGGGGGTCAGCCCCAGCATTTT.

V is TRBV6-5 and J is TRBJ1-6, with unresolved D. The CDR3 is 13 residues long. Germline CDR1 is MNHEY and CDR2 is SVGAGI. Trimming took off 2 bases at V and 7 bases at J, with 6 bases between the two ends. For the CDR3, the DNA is TGTGCCAGCAGTTACAACAGAAATTCACCCCTCCACTTT. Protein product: CASSYNRNSPLHF.

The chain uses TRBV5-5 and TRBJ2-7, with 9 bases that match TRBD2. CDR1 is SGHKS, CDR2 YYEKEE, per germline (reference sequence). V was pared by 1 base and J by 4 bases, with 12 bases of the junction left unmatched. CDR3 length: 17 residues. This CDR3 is CASSLRAGGRARYEQYF. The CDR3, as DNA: TGTGCCAGCAGCTTGCGTGCGGGGGGGCGGGCTCGGTACGAGCAGTACTTC.

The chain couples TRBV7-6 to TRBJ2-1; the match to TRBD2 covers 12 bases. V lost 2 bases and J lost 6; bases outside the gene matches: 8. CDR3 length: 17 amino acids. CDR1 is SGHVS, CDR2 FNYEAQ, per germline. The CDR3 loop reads CASSLRDGTSGSNEQFF. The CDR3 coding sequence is TGTGCCAGCAGCTTAAGGGATGGGACTAGCGGGTCCAATGAGCAGTTCTTC.

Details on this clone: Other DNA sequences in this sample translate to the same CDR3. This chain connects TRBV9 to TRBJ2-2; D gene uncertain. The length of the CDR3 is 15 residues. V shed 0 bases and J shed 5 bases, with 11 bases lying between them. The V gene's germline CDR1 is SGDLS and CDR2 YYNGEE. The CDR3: CASSVDPSGTGELFF. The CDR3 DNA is TGTGCCAGCAGCGTAGACCCTAGTGGTACCGGGGAGCTGTTTTTT.

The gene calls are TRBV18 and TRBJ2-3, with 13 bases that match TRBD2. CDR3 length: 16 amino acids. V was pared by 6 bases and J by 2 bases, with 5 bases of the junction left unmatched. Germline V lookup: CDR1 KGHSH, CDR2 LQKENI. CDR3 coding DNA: TGTGCCAGCTCTTCCGGGACTAGCGGGGTCACAGATACGCAGTATTTT. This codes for CASSSGTSGVTDTQYF.

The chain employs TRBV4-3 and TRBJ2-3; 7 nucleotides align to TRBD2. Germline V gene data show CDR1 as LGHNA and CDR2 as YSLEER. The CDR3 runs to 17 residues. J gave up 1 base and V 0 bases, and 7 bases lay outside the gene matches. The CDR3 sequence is CASSQDPQAGRTDTQYF. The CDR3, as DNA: TGCGCCAGCAGCCAAGATCCCCAAGCGGGACGCACAGATACGCAGTATTTT.